This TCR beta chain was retrieved from a study of cytomegalovirus exposure and HLA in healthy donors. At the level of the study: Researchers previously reported finding fewer than 140 million unique TCR beta sequences from about 170 million T cells.

In the case of this clone: No antigen is known for it.

PCR amplification relied on 60 Vbeta primers (plus 13 Jbeta primers). Some clones are missing from TCRdb's copy, which holds only in-frame ones; the method was immunoSEQ multiplex PCR. The sample consists of about 120,000 clones, 70% to 80% of them appearing once. Overall study findings and caveats: Per a prior analysis, the majority of TCR beta V segments were productive roughly 87% or roughly 30% of the time. Later work showed greater clonal expansion in HLA-associated TCR beta chains than in equally common others. Across all donors, roughly uniform sequencing depth was an assumption of the presence/absence analyses.

The receptor's source is a female donor in good health and CMV-seronegative. The sample consisted of PBMCs.

CDR3 amino acids: CATNRDRFSGNTIYF. The CDR3 DNA reads TGTGCCACCAACCGGGACAGGTTCTCTGGAAACACCATATATTTT. The chain employs TRBV6-5 and TRBJ1-3, with TRBD1 matching 8 bases. Germline V gene data show CDR1 as MNHEY and CDR2 as SVGAGI. The J segment lost 0 bases and the V segment lost 10 bases, leaving 8 bases of the junction unmatched. The CDR3 contains 15 residues.